This T cell receptor beta chain originates from a study of OX40 agonist ivuxolimab in advanced cancers. Study as a whole: Ivuxolimab, an agonist antibody against OX40 (CD134), was given to patients.

Trimming took 7 bases from V and 5 from J, leaving 9 bases between them. Germline assignment: CDR1 MDHEN and CDR2 SYDVKM. This CDR3 is 12 amino acids long. This clone has a handful of counts. The method was immunoSEQ multiplex PCR; TCRdb's version includes in-frame clones alone and lacks a portion of them. The data hold 75,000 to 100,000 clones, with around 86% observed a single time. This TCR was sampled from an adult with an advanced solid tumor such as melanoma, head and neck, liver or kidney cancer. The gene calls are TRBV28 and TRBJ1-5, with a tentative D call TRBD1 (5 bases). The sequencing used CD4+ or CD8+ T cells sorted from blood, collected in a trial of the OX40 agonist ivuxolimab. DNA for the CDR3: TGTGCCAGCACTCCGGGGGATCAGCCCCAGCATTTT. Residues: CASTPGDQPQHF. Full variable domain (rest looked up from reference TRBV28 and TRBJ1-5): DVKVTQSSRYLVKRTGEKVFLECVQDMDHENMFWYRQDPGLGLRLIYFSYDVKMKEKGDIPEGYSVSREKKERFSLILESASTNQTSMYLCASTPGDQPQHFGDGTRLSIL.